The 9 T cell receptor beta chains below all came from one sample that was sequenced in a study of beta chain features in type 1 diabetes. Every isolated RNA sample was fully reverse transcribed, so sequencing captured expressed TCRB transcripts. Measured with immunoSEQ multiplex PCR; TCRdb has only the in-frame clones, and not every one. In the table there are about 320,000 clones, 14% of which are singletons. Material for sequencing was central memory CD4+ T cells from blood. All receptors come from a man under 40 in good health.

This clone was seen more than once but under ten times. One end of the junction is discordant with germline, which a read error may explain. The chain uses TRBV6-1 and TRBJ2-2; D remains ambiguous. The CDR3 contains 15 residues. Per germline, CDR1 MNHNS and CDR2 SASEGT. The CDR3 here is CACTQSRANAGELFF. DNA for the CDR3: TGTGCCTGCACTCAGTCCCGGGCGAACGCCGGGGAGCTGTTTTTT.

The table lists this clone with a few counts. CDR3 protein: CASAVTGRSEKLFF. In nucleotides, the CDR3 is TGTGCCAGCGCCGTGACAGGGAGGAGTGAAAAACTGTTTTTT. V is TRBV19 and J is TRBJ1-4; 7 bases are a match to TRBD1. The CDR3 runs to 14 residues. Germline V gene data show CDR1 as LNHDA and CDR2 as SQIVND (reference sequence). Trimming took 9 bases from V and 7 from J; bases not matched to a gene: 11.

This clone came up many times. The rearrangement links TRBV11-3 to TRBJ2-1; 8 nucleotides align to TRBD1. This CDR3 region has 13 residues. Germline CDR1 and CDR2: SGHNT and YENEEA. V shed 1 base and J 15 bases; nucleotides not matched to a gene: 8. CDR3 amino acids: CASSLGAQGALFF. CDR3 in DNA: TGTGCCAGCAGCTTAGGGGCCCAGGGGGCACTGTTCTTC.

This clone was picked up a small number of times. The chain employs TRBV2 and TRBJ2-7; a possible D gene is TRBD1 (6 bases). Germline CDR1 SNHLY, CDR2 FYNNEI. This CDR3 is built from 12 residues. Trimming took 6 bases from V and 4 from J, leaving 10 bases between them. CDR3 in amino acids: CASSPDRYEQYV. The CDR3 DNA reads TGTGCCAGCAGCCCTGACAGGTACGAGCAGTACGTC.

This chain links TRBV7-2 with TRBJ2-3; D uncertain. Trimming cost V 6 bases and J 6 bases, with 13 bases left between them. CDR3 length equals 13 residues. CDR1 and CDR2 from the germline V gene are SGHTA and FQGNSA. CDR3 nucleotide sequence: TGTGCCAGCAGTCAGAGGCTATGGGATACGCAGTATTTT. Protein sequence: CASSQRLWDTQYF.

This clone turned up a few times. V and J are TRBV7-9 and TRBJ2-3, with D perhaps TRBD2 (5 bases). Trimming stripped 5 bases from V and 4 bases from J, with 10 bases between. The CDR3 length is 13 residues. Germline V CDR1 and CDR2: SEHNR, FQNEAQ (reference sequence). CDR3 amino acids: CASSLDLSDTQYF. As DNA, the CDR3 is TGTGCCAGCAGCCTGGACTTATCAGATACGCAGTATTTT.

The chain uses TRBV9 and TRBJ1-2, with 9 nucleotides matching TRBD1. Germline CDR1 reads SGDLS; CDR2 reads YYNGEE. The junction had 8 bases not matched to a gene; V was cut back by 3 bases and J by 8 bases. The CDR3 loop spans 14 amino acids. CDR3 bases: TGTGCCAGCAGCGGTTCTAGGGACAGGGAAGGCTACACCTTC. Protein product: CASSGSRDREGYTF.

This clone has just a few counts. Distinct nucleotide sequences in the sample also encode this CDR3. The rearrangement joins TRBV28 to TRBJ2-1, with 12 bases matching TRBD2. The germline gives CDR1 MDHEN, CDR2 SYDVKM. This CDR3 spans 16 amino acids. Trimming removed 4 bases from V and 6 bases from J; junction bases left unmatched: 7. The CDR3 DNA follows: TGTGCCAGCAGTTCGCCCGGGACTAGCGGGTTCAATGAGCAGTTCTTC. Translating gives CASSSPGTSGFNEQFF. Using reference TRBV28 and TRBJ2-1 for the parts outside the CDR3, the full variable domain is DVKVTQSSRYLVKRTGEKVFLECVQDMDHENMFWYRQDPGLGLRLIYFSYDVKMKEKGDIPEGYSVSREKKERFSLILESASTNQTSMYLCASSSPGTSGFNEQFFGPGTRLTVL.

The rearrangement links TRBV6-5 to TRBJ1-3; no definite D call. Trimming removed 7 bases at V and 8 bases at J, with 12 bases between. CDR3 length equals 12 residues. CDR1 is MNHEY, CDR2 SVGAGI, per germline. The CDR3 here is CASTLNGHTIYF. The DNA of the CDR3 is TGTGCCAGCACCCTGAATGGTCACACCATATATTTT.